This T cell receptor beta chain was captured by sequencing in a study of blood T cell repertoires in COVID-19. Turning to the study itself: COVID-19 samples, acute and convalescent, were from the United States, Italy and Spain. T cells, B-cell-depleted T cells, or PBMCs provided the cDNA or gDNA that served as material.

Germline lookup yields CDR1 KGHDR and CDR2 SFDVKD. Trimming pared 7 bases from V and 2 bases from J, leaving 10 bases between. There are 14 residues in the CDR3. Profiled with immunoSEQ multiplex PCR; TCRdb holds only in-frame clones, not every one. The repertoire includes a few hundred thousand clones, about 88% of them detected once, and approximately 4.3% sits in the top ten. The sequenced material came from peripheral blood. This TCR came from a man aged 55 to 70 who had recovered from COVID-19. The chain links TRBV24-1 to TRBJ2-2, with D possibly being TRBD1 (6 bases). CDR3 sequence reads: CATSSGTNTGELFF. CDR3 DNA: TGTGCCACCAGCTCCGGGACAAACACCGGGGAGCTGTTTTTT.